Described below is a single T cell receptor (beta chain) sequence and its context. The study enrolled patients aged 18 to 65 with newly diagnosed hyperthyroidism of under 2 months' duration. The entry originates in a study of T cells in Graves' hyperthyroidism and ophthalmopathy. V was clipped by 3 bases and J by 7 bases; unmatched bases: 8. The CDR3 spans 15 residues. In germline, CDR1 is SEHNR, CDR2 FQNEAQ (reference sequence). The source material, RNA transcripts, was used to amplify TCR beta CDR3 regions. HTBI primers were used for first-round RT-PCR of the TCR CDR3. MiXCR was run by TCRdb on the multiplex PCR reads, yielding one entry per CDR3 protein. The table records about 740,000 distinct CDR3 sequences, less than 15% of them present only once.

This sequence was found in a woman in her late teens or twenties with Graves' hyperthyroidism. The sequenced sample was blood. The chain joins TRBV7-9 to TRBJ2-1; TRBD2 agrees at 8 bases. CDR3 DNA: TGTGCCAGCAGCTTTGCGGGCGGGGGGAAAAATGAGCAGTTCTTC. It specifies CASSFAGGGKNEQFF. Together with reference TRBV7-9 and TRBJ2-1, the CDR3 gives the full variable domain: DTGVSQNPRHKITKRGQNVTFRCDPISEHNRLYWYRQTLGQGPEFLTYFQNEAQLEKSRLLSDRFSAERPKGSFSTLEIQRTEQGDSAMYLCASSFAGGGKNEQFFGPGTRLTVL.